This T cell receptor (beta chain) derives from a study of blood T cell repertoires in COVID-19. Turning to the study itself: Nucleic acid was either cDNA or gDNA, and it came from T cells, B-cell-depleted T cells, or PBMCs.

Between the trimmed V and J ends, which lost 2 bases and 8 bases, there was a span of 18 bases. The CDR3 spans 16 residues. Germline-derived CDR1 and CDR2 are MNHNS and SASEGT. In the source study's methods: Nucleated cell number was recorded as an estimate derived from reference gene primer amplification. Using immunoSEQ multiplex PCR, the repertoire was profiled, and TCRdb retains in-frame clones only, with some absent. V and J calls and clone size are as listed in that table; D and trimming were resolved from the DNA. The sample comprises 140,000 to 150,000 clones, 88% of which are singletons, and over 2% rests with the top ten.

This receptor was identified in a human donor in a cohort sampled during active COVID-19. The sample taken for sequencing was peripheral blood. The chain employs TRBV6-1 and TRBJ1-4; D possibly corresponds to TRBD1 (5 bases). The DNA of the CDR3 is TGTGCCAGCAGTGAACGGGCAGGGCCAAGGAACGAAAAACTGTTTTTT. It codes for CASSERAGPRNEKLFF.